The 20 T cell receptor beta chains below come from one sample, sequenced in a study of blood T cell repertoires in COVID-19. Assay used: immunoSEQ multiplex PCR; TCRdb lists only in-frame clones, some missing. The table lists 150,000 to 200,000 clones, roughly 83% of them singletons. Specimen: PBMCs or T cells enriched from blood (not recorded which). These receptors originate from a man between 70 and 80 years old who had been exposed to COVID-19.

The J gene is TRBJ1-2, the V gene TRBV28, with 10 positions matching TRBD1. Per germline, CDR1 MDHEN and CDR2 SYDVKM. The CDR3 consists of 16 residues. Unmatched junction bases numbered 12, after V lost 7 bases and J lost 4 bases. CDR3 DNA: TGTGCCAGCACAACGGGACAGGGGTCTCGGGGCTATGGCTACACCTTC. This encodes CASTTGQGSRGYGYTF.

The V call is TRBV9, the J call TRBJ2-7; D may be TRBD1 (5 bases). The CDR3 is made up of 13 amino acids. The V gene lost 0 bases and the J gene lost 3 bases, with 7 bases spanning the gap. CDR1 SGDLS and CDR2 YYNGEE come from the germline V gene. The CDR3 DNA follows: TGTGCCAGCAGCGTAGCCGACAGCTACGAGCAGTACTTC. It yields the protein CASSVADSYEQYF.

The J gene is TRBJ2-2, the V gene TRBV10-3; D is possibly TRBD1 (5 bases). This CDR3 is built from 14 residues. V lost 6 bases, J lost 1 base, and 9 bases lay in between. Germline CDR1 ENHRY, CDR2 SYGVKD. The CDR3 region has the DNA TGTGCCATCAGGGACACAGGGAACACCGGGGAGCTGTTTTTT. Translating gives CAIRDTGNTGELFF.

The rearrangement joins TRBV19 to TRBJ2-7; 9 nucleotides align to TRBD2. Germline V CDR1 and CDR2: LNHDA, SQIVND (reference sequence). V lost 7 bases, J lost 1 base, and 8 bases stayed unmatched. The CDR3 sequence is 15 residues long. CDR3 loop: CASTPTSGPSYEQYF. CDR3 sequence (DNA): TGTGCCAGTACCCCAACTAGCGGGCCATCCTACGAGCAGTACTTC. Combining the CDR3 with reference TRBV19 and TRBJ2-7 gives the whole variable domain DGGITQSPKYLFRKEGQNVTLSCEQNLNHDAMYWYRQDPGQGLRLIYYSQIVNDFQKGDIAEGYSVSREKKESFPLTVTSAQKNPTAFYLCASTPTSGPSYEQYFGPGTRLTVT.

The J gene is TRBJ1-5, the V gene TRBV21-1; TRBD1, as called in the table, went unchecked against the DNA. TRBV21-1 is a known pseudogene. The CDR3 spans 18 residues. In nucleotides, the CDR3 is TGTGCCAGCAGCAAACAGGTAAGGCAGGGGGGCTACAATCAGCCCCAGCATTTT. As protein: CASSKQVRQGGYNQPQHF.

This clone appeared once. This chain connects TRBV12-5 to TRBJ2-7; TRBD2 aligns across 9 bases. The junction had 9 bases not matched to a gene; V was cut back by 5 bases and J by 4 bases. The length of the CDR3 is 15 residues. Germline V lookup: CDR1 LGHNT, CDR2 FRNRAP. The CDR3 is CASGQSGGISYEQYF. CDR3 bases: TGTGCTAGTGGTCAGAGCGGGGGGATATCGTACGAGCAGTACTTC.

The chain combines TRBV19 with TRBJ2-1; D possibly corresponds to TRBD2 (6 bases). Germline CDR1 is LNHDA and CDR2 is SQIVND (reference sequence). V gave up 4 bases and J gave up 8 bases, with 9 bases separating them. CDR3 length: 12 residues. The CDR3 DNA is TGTGCCAGTAGTAACTCGGGGGATGAGCAGTTCTTC. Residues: CASSNSGDEQFF.

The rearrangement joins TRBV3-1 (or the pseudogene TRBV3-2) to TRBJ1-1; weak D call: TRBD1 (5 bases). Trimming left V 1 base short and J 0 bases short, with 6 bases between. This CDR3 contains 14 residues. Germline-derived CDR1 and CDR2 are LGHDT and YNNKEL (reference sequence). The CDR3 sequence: CASSQGTLNTEAFF. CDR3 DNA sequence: TGTGCCAGCAGCCAAGGGACACTGAACACTGAAGCTTTCTTT.

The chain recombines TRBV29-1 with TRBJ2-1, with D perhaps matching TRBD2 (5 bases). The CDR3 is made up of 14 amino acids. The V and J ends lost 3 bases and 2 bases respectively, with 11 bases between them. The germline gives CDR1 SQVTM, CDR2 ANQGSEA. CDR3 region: CSVDREAAYNEQFF. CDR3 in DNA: TGCAGCGTTGATCGGGAAGCAGCCTACAATGAGCAGTTCTTC.

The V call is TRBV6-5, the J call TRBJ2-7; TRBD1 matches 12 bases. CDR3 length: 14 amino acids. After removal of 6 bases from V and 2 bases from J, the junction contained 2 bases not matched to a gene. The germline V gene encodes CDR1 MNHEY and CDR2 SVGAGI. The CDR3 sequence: CASRGQGAPYEQYF. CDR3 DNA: TGTGCCAGCAGGGGACAGGGGGCGCCCTACGAGCAGTACTTC.

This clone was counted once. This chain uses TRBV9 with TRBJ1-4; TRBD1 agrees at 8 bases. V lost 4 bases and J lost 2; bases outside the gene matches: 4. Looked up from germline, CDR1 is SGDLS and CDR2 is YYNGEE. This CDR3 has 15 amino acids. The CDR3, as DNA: TGTGCCAGCAGCTCCGGACAGGGTACTAATGAAAAACTGTTTTTT. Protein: CASSSGQGTNEKLFF.

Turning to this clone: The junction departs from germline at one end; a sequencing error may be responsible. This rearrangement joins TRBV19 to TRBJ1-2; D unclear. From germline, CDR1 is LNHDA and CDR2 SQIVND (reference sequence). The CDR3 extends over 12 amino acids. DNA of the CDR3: TGTGCCAGTAGTGTAGACTGGGCAGGCTACACCTTC. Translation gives CASSVDWAGYTF. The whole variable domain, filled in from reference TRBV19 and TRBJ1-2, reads DGGITQSPKYLFRKEGQNVTLSCEQNLNHDAMYWYRQDPGQGLRLIYYSQIVNDFQKGDIAEGYSVSREKKESFPLTVTSAQKNPTAFYLCASSVDWAGYTFGSGTRLTVV.

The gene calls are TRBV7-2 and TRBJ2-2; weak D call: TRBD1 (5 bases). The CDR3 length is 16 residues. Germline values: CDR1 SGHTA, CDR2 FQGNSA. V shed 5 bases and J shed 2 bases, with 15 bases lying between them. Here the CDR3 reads CASSLDKGPNTGELFF. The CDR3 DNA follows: TGTGCCAGCAGCCTAGATAAGGGGCCCAACACCGGGGAGCTGTTTTTT. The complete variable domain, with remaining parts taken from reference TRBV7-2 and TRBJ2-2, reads GAGVSQSPSNKVTEKGKDVELRCDPISGHTALYWYRQSLGQGLEFLIYFQGNSAPDKSGLPSDRFSAERTGGSVSTLTIQRTQQEDSAVYLCASSLDKGPNTGELFFGEGSRLTVL.

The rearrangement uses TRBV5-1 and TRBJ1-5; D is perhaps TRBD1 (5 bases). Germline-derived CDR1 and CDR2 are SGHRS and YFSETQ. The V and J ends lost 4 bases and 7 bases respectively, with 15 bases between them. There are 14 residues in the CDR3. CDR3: CASSPDSPQQPQHF. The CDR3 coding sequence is TGCGCCAGCAGCCCAGACAGTCCGCAACAGCCCCAGCATTTT.

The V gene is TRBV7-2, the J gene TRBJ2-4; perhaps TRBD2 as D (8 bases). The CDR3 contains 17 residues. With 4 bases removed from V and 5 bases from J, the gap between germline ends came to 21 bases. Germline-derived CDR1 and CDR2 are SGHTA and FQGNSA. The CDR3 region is CASSSPPGGTSQNIQYF. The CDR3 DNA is TGTGCCAGCAGCTCACCCCCAGGGGGGACTAGTCAAAACATTCAGTACTTC.

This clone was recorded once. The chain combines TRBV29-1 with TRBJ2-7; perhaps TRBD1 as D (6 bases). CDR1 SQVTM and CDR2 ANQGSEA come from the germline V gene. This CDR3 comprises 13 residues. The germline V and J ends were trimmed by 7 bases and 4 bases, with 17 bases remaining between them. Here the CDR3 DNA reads TGCAGCGCGACGACAGGAGCACTATACGAGCAGTACTTC. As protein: CSATTGALYEQYF.

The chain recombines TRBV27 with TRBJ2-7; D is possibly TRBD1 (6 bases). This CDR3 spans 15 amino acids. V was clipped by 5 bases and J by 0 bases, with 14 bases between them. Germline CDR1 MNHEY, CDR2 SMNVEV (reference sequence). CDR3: CASSKGVGGSYEQYF. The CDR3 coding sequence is TGTGCCAGCAGTAAAGGGGTAGGGGGCTCCTACGAGCAGTACTTC.

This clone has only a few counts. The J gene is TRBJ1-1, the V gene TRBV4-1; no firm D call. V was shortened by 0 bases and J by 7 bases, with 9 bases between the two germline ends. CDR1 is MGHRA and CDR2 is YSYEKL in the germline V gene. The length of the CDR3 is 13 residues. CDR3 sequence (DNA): TGCGCCAGCAGCCAAGAGAGAAAGCGTGAAGCTTTCTTT. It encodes CASSQERKREAFF.

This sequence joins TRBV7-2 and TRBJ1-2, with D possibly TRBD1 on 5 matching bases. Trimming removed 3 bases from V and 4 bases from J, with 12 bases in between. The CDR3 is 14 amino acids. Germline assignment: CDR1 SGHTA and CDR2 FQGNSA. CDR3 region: CASSFGGVAYGYTF. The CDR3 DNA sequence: TGTGCCAGCAGCTTTGGGGGGGTGGCCTATGGCTACACCTTC.

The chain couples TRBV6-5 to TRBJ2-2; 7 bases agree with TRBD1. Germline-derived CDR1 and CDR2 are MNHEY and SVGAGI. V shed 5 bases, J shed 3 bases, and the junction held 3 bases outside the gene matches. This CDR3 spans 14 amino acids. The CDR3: CASSLTGDTGELFF. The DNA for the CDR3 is TGTGCCAGCAGTCTTACAGGGGACACCGGGGAGCTGTTTTTT.